This T cell receptor beta chain originates from a study of CD8 T cells in Susac syndrome. Comment on this clonotype: Its target is unknown.

Random hexamers were used to reverse transcribe the RNA input (roughly 0.5 to 1 ug). The authors amplified TCR beta CDR3 across 54 Vbeta and 13 Jbeta using immunoSEQ multiplex PCR. From the immunoSEQ multiplex PCR reads, TCRdb called clonotypes with MiXCR, one entry per CDR3 protein. The table includes approximately 300,000 distinct CDR3 sequences, about nine tenths detected once. With 3 bases clipped from V and 0 bases from J, the junction kept 10 bases outside the gene matches. Germline CDR1 and CDR2: MNHEY and SMNVEV (reference sequence). The CDR3 has 17 residues. Findings of the study overall: As acknowledged by the study, its TCR sequencing and HLA analysis included a relatively small number of individuals.

This sequence originates from a human donor with multiple sclerosis. This rearrangement joins TRBV27 to TRBJ2-7; TRBD2 matches at 8 bases. The material sequenced was CD8+ T cells from PBMCs. CDR3 in DNA: TGTGCCAGCAGTTTTGCGGGAGGAAGGACAGACTCCTACGAGCAGTACTTC. Its translation is CASSFAGGRTDSYEQYF.